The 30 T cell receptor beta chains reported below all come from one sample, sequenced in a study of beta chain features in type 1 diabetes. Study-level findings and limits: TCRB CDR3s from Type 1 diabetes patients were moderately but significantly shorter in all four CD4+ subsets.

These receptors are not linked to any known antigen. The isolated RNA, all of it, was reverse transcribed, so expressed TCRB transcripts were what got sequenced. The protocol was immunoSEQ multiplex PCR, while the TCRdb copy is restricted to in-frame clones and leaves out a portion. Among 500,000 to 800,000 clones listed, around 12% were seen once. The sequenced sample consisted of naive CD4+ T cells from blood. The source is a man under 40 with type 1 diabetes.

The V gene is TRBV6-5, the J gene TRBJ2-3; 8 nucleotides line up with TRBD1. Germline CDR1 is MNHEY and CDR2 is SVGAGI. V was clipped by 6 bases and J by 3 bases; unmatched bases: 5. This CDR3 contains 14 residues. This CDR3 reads CASSRQGKTDTQYF. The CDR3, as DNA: TGTGCCAGCAGCAGACAGGGGAAGACAGATACGCAGTATTTT.

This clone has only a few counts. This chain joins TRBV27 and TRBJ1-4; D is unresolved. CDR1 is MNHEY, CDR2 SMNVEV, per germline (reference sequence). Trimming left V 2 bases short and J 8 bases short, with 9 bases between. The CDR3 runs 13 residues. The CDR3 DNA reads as TGTGCCAGCAGTTTAAGGACTTGGGAAAAACTGTTTTTT. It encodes CASSLRTWEKLFF.

CDR3 sequence: CASSLTPGATSYEQYF. The CDR3 DNA sequence: TGTGCCAGCAGTCTAACCCCGGGGGCGACCTCCTACGAGCAGTACTTC. The gene calls are TRBV7-9 and TRBJ2-7, with D perhaps given as TRBD1 or TRBD2 (6 bases each). Trimming took off 6 bases at V and 0 bases at J, with 18 bases between the two ends. CDR1 SEHNR and CDR2 FQNEAQ come from the germline V gene (reference sequence). The length of the CDR3 is 16 residues.

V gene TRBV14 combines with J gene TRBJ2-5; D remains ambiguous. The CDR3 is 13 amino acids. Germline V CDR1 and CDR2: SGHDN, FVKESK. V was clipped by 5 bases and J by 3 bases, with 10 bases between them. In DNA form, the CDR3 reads TGTGCCAGCAGCGGACGGTTGGAAGAGACCCAGTACTTC. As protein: CASSGRLEETQYF.

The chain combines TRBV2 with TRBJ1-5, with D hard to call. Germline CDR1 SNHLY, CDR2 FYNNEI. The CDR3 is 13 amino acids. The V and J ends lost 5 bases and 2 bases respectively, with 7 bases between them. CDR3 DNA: TGTGCCAGCAGTCCCTTCGGCAATCAGCCCCAGCATTTT. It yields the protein CASSPFGNQPQHF.

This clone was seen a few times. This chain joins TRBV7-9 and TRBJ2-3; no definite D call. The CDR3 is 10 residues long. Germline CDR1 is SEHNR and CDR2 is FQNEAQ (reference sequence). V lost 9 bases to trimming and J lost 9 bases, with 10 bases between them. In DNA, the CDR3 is TGTGCCAGTTCCGTTGAGACGCAGTATTTT. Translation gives CASSVETQYF.

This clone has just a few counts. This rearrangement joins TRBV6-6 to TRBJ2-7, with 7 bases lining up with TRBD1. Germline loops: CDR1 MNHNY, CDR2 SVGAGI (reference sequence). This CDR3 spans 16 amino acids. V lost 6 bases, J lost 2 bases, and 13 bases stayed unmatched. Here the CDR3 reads CASSRNGQVSTYEQYF. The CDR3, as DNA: TGTGCCAGCAGCCGTAACGGACAGGTTTCGACCTACGAGCAGTACTTC.

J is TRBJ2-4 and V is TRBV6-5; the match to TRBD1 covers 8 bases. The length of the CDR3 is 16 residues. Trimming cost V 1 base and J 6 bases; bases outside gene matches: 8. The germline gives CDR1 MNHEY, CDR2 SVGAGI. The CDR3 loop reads CASSYYPGQALNIQYF. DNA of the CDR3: TGTGCCAGCAGTTACTACCCGGGACAGGCCCTAAACATTCAGTACTTC.

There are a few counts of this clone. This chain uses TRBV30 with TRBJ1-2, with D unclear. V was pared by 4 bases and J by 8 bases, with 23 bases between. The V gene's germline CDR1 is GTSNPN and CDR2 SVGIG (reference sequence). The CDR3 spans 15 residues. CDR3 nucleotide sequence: TGTGCCTGGAATCGACAAGGTGCATCCCGGGAGGGCTACACCTTC. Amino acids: CAWNRQGASREGYTF. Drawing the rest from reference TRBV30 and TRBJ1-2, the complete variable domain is SQTIHQWPATLVQPVGSPLSLECTVEGTSNPNLYWYRQAAGRGLQLLFYSVGIGQISSEVPQNLSASRPQDRQFILSSKKLLLSDSGFYLCAWNRQGASREGYTFGSGTRLTVV.

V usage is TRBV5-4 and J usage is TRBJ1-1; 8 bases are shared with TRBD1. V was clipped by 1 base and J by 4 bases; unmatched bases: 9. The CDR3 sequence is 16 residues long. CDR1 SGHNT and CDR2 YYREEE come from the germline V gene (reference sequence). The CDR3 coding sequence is TGTGCCAGCAGCTTGTCTCCGGACAGGGCACGCACTGAAGCTTTCTTT. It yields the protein CASSLSPDRARTEAFF.

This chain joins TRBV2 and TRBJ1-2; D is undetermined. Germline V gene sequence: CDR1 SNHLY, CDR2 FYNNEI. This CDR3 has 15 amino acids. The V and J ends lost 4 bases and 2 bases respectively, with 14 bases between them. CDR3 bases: TGTGCCAGCAGTGTTGGAGAGGGCTGGAACTATGGCTACACCTTC. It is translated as CASSVGEGWNYGYTF. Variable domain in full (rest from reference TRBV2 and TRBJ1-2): EPEVTQTPSHQVTQMGQEVILRCVPISNHLYFYWYRQILGQKVEFLVSFYNNEISEKSEIFDDQFSVERPDGSNFTLKIRSTKLEDSAMYFCASSVGEGWNYGYTFGSGTRLTVV.

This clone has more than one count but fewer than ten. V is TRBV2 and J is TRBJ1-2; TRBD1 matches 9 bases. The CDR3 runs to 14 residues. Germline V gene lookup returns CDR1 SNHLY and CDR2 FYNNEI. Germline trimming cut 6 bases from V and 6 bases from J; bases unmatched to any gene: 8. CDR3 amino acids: CASRVQGAANGYTF. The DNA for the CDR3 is TGTGCCAGCAGAGTACAGGGGGCTGCTAATGGCTACACCTTC. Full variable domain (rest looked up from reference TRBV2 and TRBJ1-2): EPEVTQTPSHQVTQMGQEVILRCVPISNHLYFYWYRQILGQKVEFLVSFYNNEISEKSEIFDDQFSVERPDGSNFTLKIRSTKLEDSAMYFCASRVQGAANGYTFGSGTRLTVV.

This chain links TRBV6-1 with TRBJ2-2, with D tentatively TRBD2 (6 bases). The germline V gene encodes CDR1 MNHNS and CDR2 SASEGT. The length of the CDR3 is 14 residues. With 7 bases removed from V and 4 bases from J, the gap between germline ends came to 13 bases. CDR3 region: CASNFGGITGELFF. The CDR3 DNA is TGTGCCAGCAACTTCGGGGGTATCACCGGGGAGCTGTTTTTT.

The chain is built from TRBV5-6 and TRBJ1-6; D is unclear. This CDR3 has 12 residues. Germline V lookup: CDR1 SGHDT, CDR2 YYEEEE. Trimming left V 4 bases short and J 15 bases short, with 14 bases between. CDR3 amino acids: CASSPIGEVLHF. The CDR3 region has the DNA TGTGCCAGCAGCCCTATCGGGGAGGTCCTCCACTTT.

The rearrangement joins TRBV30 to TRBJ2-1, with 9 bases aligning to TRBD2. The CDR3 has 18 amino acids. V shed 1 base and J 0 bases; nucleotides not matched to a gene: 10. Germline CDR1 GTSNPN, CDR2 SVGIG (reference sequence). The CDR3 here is CAWSGSSGDLSSYNEQFF. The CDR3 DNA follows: TGTGCCTGGAGTGGCTCTAGCGGGGATCTTAGCTCCTACAATGAGCAGTTCTTC.

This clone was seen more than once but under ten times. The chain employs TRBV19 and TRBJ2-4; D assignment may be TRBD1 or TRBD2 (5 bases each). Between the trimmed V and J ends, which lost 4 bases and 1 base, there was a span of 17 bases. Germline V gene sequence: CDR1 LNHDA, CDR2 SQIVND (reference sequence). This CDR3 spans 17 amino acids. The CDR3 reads CASSTTLVGDAKNIQYF. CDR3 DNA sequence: TGTGCCAGTAGTACGACACTTGTGGGGGATGCCAAAAACATTCAGTACTTC.

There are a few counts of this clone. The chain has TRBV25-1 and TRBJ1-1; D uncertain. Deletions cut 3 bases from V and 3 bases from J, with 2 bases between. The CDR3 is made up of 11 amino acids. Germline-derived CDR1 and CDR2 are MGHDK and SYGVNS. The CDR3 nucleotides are TGTGCCAGCAGTGAGGACACTGAAGCTTTCTTT. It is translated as CASSEDTEAFF.

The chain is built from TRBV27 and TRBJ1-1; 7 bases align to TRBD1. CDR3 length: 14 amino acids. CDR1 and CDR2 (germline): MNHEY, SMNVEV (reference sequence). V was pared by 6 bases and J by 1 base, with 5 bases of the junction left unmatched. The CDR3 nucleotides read TGTGCCAGCAGCACCGGACAGGAGAACACTGAAGCTTTCTTT. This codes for CASSTGQENTEAFF.

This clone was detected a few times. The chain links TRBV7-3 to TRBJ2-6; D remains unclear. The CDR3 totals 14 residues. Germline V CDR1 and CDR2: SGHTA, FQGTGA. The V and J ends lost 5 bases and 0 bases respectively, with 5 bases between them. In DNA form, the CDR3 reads TGTGCCAGCAGCCCCCGCTCTGGGGCCAACGTCCTGACTTTC. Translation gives CASSPRSGANVLTF.

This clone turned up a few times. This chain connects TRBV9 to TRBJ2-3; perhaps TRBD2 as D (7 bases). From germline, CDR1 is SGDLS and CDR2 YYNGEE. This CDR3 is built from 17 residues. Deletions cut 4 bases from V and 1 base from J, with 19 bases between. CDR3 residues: CASSPRSGGWGTDTQYF. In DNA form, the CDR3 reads TGTGCCAGCAGCCCACGCTCGGGGGGCTGGGGCACAGATACGCAGTATTTT.

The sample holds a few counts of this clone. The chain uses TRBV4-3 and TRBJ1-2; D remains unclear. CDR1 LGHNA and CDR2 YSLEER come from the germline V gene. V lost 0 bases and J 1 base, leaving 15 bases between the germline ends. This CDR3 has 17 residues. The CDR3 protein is CASSQDGPERINYGYTF. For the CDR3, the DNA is TGCGCCAGCAGCCAAGATGGGCCAGAACGCATTAACTATGGCTACACCTTC.

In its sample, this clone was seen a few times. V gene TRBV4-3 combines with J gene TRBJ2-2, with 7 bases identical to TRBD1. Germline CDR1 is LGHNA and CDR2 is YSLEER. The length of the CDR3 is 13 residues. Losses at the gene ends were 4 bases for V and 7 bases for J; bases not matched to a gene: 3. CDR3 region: CASSRQGDGELFF. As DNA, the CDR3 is TGCGCCAGCAGCCGGCAGGGGGACGGGGAGCTGTTTTTT.

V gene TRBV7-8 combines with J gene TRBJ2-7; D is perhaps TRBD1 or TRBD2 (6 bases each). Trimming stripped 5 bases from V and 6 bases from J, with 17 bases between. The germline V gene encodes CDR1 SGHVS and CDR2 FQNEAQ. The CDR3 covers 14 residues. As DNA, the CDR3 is TGTGCCAGCAGCGGCCCGGGGGCATTCGCCGAGCAGTACTTC. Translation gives CASSGPGAFAEQYF.

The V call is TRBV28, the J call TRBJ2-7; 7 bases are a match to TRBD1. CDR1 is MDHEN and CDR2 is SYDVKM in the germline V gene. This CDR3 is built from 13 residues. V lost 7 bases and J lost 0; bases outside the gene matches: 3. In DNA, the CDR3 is TGTGCCAGCACCAGGGACAGCTCCTACGAGCAGTACTTC. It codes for CASTRDSSYEQYF.

CDR3 in amino acids: CASSHAQGPNTEAFF. The CDR3 DNA is TGCGCCAGCAGCCATGCCCAGGGGCCGAACACTGAAGCTTTCTTT. J is TRBJ1-1 and V is TRBV4-3, with D possibly TRBD1 on 6 matching bases. The CDR3 is made up of 15 amino acids. V dropped 3 bases and J dropped 1 base, with 12 bases sitting between them. Germline loops: CDR1 LGHNA, CDR2 YSLEER.

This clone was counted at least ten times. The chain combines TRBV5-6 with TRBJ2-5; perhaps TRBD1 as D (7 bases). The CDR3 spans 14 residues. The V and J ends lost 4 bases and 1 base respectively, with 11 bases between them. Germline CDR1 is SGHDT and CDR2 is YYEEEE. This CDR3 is CASSRGTVQETQYF. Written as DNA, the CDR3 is TGTGCCAGCAGCCGCGGGACAGTCCAAGAGACCCAGTACTTC.

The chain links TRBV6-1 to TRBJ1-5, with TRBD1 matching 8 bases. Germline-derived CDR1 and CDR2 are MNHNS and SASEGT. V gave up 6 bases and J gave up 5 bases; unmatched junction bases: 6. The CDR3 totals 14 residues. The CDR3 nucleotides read TGTGCCAGCAGCGGACAGGGTACAGATCAGCCCCAGCATTTT. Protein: CASSGQGTDQPQHF.

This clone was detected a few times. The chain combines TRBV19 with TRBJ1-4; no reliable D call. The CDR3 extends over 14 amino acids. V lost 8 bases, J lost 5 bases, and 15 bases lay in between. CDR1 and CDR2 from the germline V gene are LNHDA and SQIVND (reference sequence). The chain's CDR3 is CASFDPGVNEKLFF. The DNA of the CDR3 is TGTGCCAGTTTTGATCCCGGAGTAAATGAAAAACTGTTTTTT. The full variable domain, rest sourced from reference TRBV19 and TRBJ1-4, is DGGITQSPKYLFRKEGQNVTLSCEQNLNHDAMYWYRQDPGQGLRLIYYSQIVNDFQKGDIAEGYSVSREKKESFPLTVTSAQKNPTAFYLCASFDPGVNEKLFFGSGTQLSVL.

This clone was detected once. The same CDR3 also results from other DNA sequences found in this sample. This CDR3 is CASSIDGYQPQHF. DNA of the CDR3: TGTGCCAGTAGTATAGACGGTTATCAGCCCCAGCATTTT. This chain joins TRBV19 and TRBJ1-5; no clear D. The V end was cut by 0 bases, the J end by 5 bases, with 5 bases between. The CDR3 loop spans 13 amino acids. Germline V lookup: CDR1 LNHDA, CDR2 SQIVND (reference sequence). The full variable domain, its missing parts supplied by reference TRBV19 and TRBJ1-5, is DGGITQSPKYLFRKEGQNVTLSCEQNLNHDAMYWYRQDPGQGLRLIYYSQIVNDFQKGDIAEGYSVSREKKESFPLTVTSAQKNPTAFYLCASSIDGYQPQHFGDGTRLSIL.

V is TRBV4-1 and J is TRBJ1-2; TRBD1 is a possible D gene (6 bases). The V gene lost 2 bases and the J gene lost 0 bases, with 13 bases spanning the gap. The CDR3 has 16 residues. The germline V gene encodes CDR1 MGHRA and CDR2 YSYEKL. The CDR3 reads CASSQTSGQTNYGYTF. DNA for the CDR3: TGCGCCAGCAGCCAAACCTCCGGACAGACTAACTATGGCTACACCTTC.